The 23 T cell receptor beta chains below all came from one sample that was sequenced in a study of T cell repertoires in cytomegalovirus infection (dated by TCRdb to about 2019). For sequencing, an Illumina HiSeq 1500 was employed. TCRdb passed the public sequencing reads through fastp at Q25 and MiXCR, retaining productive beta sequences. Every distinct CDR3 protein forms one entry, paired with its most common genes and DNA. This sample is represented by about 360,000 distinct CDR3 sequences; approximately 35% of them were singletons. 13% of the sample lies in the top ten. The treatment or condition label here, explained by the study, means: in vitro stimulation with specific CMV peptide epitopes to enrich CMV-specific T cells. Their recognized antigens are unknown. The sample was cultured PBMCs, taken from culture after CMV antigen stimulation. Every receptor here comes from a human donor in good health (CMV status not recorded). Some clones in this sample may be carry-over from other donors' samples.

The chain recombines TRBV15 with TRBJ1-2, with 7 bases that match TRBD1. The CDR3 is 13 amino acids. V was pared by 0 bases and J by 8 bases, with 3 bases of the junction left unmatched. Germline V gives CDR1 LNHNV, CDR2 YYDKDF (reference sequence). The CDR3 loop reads CATSRDQGEGYTF. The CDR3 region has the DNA TGTGCCACCAGCAGAGATCAGGGGGAAGGCTACACCTTC.

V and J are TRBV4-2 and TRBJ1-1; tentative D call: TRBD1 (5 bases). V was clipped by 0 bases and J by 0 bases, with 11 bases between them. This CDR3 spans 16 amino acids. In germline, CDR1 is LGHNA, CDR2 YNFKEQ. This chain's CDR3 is CASSQDPQGLNTEAFF. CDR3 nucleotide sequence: TGTGCCAGCAGCCAAGATCCGCAGGGCCTGAACACTGAAGCTTTCTTT.

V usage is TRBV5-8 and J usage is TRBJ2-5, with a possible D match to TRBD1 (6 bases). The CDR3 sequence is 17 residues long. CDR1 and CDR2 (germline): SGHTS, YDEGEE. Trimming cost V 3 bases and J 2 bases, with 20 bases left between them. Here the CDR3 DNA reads TGTGCCAGCAGCTCTGGCCCCCGGGACACCCTTCAAGAGACCCAGTACTTC. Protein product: CASSSGPRDTLQETQYF.

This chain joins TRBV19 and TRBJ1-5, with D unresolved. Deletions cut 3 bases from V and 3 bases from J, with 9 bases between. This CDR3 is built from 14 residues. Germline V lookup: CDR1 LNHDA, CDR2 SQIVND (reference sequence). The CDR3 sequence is CASSIPGDNQPQHF. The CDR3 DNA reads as TGTGCCAGTAGTATTCCCGGGGACAATCAGCCCCAGCATTTT.

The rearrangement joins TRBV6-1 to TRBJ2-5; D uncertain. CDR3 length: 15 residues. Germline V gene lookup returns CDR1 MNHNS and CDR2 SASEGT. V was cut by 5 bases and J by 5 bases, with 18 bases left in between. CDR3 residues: CASSLRWGGLETQYF. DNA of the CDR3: TGTGCCAGCAGTCTTCGATGGGGTGGATTGGAGACCCAGTACTTC.

The CDR3 sequence: CASSDRASPNTGELFF. CDR3 nucleotides: TGTGCCAGCAGTGATCGGGCTAGCCCGAACACCGGGGAGCTGTTTTTT. The chain couples TRBV6-4 to TRBJ2-2, with D possibly being TRBD2 (5 bases). From germline, CDR1 is MRHNA and CDR2 SNTAGT. The CDR3 has 16 amino acids. The ends were cut back, 3 bases at V and 0 bases at J, with 11 bases in the middle.

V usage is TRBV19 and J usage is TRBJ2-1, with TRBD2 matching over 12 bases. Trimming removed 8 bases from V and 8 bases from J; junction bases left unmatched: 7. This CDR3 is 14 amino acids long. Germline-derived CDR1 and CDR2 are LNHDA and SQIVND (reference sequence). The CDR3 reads CASERTSGNDEQFF. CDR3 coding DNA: TGTGCCAGTGAGAGGACTAGCGGGAACGATGAGCAGTTCTTC.

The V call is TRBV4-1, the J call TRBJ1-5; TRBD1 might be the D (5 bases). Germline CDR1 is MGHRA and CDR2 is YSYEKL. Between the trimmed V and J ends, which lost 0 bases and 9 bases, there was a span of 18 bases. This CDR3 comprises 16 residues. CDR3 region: CASSQDGGFPRGPQHF. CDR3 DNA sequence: TGCGCCAGCAGCCAAGACGGGGGGTTCCCCCGGGGGCCCCAGCATTTT.

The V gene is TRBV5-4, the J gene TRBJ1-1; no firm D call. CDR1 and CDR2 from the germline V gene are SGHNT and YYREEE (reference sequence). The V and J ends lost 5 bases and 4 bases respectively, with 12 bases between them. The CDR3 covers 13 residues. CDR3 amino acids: CASSWDSRTEAFF. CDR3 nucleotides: TGTGCCAGCAGTTGGGATTCCCGCACTGAAGCTTTCTTT.

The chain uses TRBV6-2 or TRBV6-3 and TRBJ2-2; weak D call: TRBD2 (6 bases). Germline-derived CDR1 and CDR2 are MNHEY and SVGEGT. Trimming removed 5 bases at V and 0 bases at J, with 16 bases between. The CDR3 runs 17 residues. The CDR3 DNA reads TGTGCCAGCAGTGGAGGGCTGCACAGATCGAACACCGGGGAGCTGTTTTTT. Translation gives CASSGGLHRSNTGELFF.

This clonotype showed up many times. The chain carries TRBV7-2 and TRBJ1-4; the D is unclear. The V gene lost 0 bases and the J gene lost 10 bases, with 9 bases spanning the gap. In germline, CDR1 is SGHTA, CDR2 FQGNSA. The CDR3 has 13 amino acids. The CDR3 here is CASSLAAPVKLFF. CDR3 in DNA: TGTGCCAGCAGCTTAGCGGCCCCCGTAAAACTGTTTTTT.

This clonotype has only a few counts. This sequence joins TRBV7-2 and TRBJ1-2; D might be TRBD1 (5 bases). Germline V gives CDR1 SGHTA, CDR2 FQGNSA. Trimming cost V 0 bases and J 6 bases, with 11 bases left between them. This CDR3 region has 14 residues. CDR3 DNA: TGTGCCAGCAGCTTAGCGCAGGGTAGTGATGGCTACACCTTC. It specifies CASSLAQGSDGYTF.

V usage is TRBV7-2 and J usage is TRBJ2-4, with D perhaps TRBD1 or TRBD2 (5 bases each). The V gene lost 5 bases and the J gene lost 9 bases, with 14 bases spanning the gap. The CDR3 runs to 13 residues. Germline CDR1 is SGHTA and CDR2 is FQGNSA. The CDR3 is CASSPPGRIIQYF. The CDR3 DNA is TGTGCCAGCAGCCCCCCGGGGCGGATCATTCAGTACTTC.

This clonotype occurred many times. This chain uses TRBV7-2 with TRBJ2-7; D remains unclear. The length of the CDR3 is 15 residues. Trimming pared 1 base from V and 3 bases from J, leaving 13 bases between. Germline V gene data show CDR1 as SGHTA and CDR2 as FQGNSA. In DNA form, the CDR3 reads TGTGCCAGCAGCTTAGTTAAATATCCCCACTACGAGCAGTACTTC. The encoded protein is CASSLVKYPHYEQYF.

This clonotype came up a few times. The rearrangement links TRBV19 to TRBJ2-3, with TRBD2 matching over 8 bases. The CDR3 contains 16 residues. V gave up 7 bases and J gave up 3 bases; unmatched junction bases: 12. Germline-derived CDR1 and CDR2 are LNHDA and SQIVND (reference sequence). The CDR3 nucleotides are TGTGCCAGTACCTACGAAAGCCGGGGGGGGACAGATACGCAGTATTTT. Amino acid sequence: CASTYESRGGTDTQYF.

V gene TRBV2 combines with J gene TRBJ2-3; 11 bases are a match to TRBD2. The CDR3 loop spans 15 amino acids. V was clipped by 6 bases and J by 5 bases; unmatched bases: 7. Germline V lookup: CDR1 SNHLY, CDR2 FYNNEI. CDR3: CASRPIAGGGDTQYF. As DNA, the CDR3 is TGTGCCAGCAGACCTATAGCGGGAGGGGGAGATACGCAGTATTTT.

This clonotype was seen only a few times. The CDR3 DNA is TGCAGTGCTCCCAGGACAGGGAGAAATCAGCCCCAGCATTTT. It translates to CSAPRTGRNQPQHF. The chain employs TRBV20-1 and TRBJ1-5; 8 bases fit TRBD1. The CDR3 totals 14 residues. V lost 5 bases to trimming and J lost 4 bases; unmatched junction nucleotides: 7. The germline gives CDR1 DFQATT, CDR2 SNEGSKA (reference sequence).

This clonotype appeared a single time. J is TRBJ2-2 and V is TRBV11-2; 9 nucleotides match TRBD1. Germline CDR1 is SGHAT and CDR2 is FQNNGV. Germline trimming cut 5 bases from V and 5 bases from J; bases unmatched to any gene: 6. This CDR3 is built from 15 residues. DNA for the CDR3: TGTGCCAGCAGCCCAATGGACAGGGGTACCGGGGAGCTGTTTTTT. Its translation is CASSPMDRGTGELFF.

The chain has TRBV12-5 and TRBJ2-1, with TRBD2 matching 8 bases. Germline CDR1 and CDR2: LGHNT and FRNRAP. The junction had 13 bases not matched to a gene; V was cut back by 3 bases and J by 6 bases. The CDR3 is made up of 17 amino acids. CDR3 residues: CASGFPKGTRSFNEQFF. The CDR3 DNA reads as TGTGCTAGTGGTTTCCCGAAAGGGACTAGATCTTTCAATGAGCAGTTCTTC.

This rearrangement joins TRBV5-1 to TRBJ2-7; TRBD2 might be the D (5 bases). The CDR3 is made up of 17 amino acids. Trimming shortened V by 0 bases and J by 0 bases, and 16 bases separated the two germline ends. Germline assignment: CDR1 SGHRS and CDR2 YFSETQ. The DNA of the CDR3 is TGCGCCAGCAGCTTGGACGGAGGCAGGCAAAGCTCCTACGAGCAGTACTTC. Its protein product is CASSLDGGRQSSYEQYF.

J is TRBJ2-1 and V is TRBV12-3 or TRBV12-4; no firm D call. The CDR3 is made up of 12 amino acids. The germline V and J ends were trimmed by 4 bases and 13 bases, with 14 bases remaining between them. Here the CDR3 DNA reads TGTGCCAGCAGTTCCAGATACATTGTACAGTTCTTC. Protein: CASSSRYIVQFF.

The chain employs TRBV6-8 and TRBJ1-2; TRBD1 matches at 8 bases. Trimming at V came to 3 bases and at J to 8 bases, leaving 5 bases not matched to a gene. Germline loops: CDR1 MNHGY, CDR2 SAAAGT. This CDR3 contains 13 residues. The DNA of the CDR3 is TGTGCCAGCAGTTATGACAGGGGTCGGGGCTACACCTTC. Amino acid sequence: CASSYDRGRGYTF.

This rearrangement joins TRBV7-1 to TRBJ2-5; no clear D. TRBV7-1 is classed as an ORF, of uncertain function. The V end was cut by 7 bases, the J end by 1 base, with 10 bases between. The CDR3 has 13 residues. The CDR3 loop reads CASIDPVQETQYF. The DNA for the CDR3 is TGTGCCAGCATCGATCCGGTCCAAGAGACCCAGTACTTC.